This TCR beta chain appears in the sequencing data of a study of T cell responses to AZD1222 COVID-19 vaccine. Broader study findings: Close to half of all spike-specific TCRs reportedly target regions of the variants that are unmutated. Donors in the cohort were predominantly white British and more often female, and clonal diversity was possibly underestimated. Just a handful of people given AZD1222 tested seropositive at baseline. Breadth and depth of Spike-specific TCRs rose after two AZD1222 doses.

The repertoire was sequenced with immunoSEQ multiplex PCR; TCRdb's copy has only in-frame clones and lacks some. The table has approximately 180,000 clones, 88% seen once. Regarding this clone: Its antigen is unidentified.

Per the germline V gene, CDR1 is SGHRS and CDR2 is YFSETQ. The CDR3 has 14 amino acids. V lost 2 bases, J lost 5 bases, and 1 base stayed unmatched. This receptor was obtained from an adult who received the AZD1222 COVID-19 vaccine. The starting material was peripheral blood, obtained 28 days after the second AZD1222 dose. The genes are TRBV5-1 and TRBJ1-5; the match to TRBD1 covers 10 bases. The CDR3, as DNA: TGCGCCAGCAGCTTAGGACAGGGGGATCAGCCCCAGCATTTT. As protein: CASSLGQGDQPQHF.